This TCR beta chain was sequenced in a study of cytomegalovirus exposure and HLA in healthy donors. Study results and caveats: A later analysis found that most CMV-associated TCR beta chains appeared HLA-restricted.

The length of the CDR3 is 15 residues. Germline V gives CDR1 SGHRS, CDR2 YFSETQ. Trimming left V 0 bases short and J 6 bases short, with 15 bases between. A remark on this clone: As yet, its antigen is unknown.

With 60 Vbeta and 13 Jbeta primers, the PCR was carried out. The data were produced by immunoSEQ multiplex PCR, yet TCRdb's version contains in-frame clones alone and is incomplete. The sample holds 130,000 or so clones. What was sequenced was PBMCs. This chain uses TRBV5-1 with TRBJ2-5; the D gene is possibly TRBD2 (7 bases). This TCR came from a woman younger than 30 in good health and CMV-seronegative. The DNA of the CDR3 is TGCGCCAGCAGCTTGGAAGGGGGGGCGGGGAAGACCCAGTACTTC. Amino acids: CASSLEGGAGKTQYF.